The sequence of this T cell receptor beta chain was determined in a study of blood T cell repertoires in COVID-19. The wider study: PBMCs, B-cell-depleted T cells, or T cells were the source of the cDNA or gDNA that made up the material.

Original methodology: Reference gene primers were amplified, and this amplification served to estimate nucleated cell counts. The table came from immunoSEQ multiplex PCR; TCRdb's copy has only in-frame clones and leaves some out. Clonal size and the V and J genes are those of that table, whereas D and trimming came from the DNA. Among a few hundred thousand clones, roughly 90% were seen once, and the ten largest hold less than 3.5%. The V and J ends lost 1 base and 6 bases respectively, with 7 bases between them. Germline V lookup: CDR1 LNHDA, CDR2 SQIVND (reference sequence). The CDR3 has 13 amino acids.

The sample consisted of peripheral blood. V is TRBV19 and J is TRBJ1-5; unclear D gene. This receptor was identified in a young woman with COVID-19, enrolled during active disease. Here the CDR3 reads CASSIGGSQPQHF. CDR3 sequence (DNA): TGTGCCAGTAGTATAGGAGGGAGTCAGCCCCAGCATTTT.